This T cell receptor (beta chain) was obtained from a study of PD-1 blockade in classical Hodgkin lymphoma. Findings and caveats of the study: Before treatment, TCR diversity in newly diagnosed patients was reportedly lower than in healthy donors. In CD4+ cells, TCR diversity went up significantly by C4D1, but in CD8+ cells it did not.

Every patient had relapsed following autologous stem cell transplantation, and cohorts differed in brentuximab vedotin exposure. This CDR3 has 13 residues. Germline V gene lookup returns CDR1 SGHRS and CDR2 YFSETQ. V lost 2 bases, J lost 11 bases, and 8 bases stayed unmatched. With respect to this clone: Antigen unknown.

This table comes from immunoSEQ multiplex PCR, and its TCRdb copy is limited to in-frame clones, with some not included. The sample has approximately 11,000 clones, approximately 80% seen once. This sample comprised peripheral blood mononuclear cells (PBMCs), obtained at baseline. This rearrangement joins TRBV5-1 to TRBJ2-3, with 7 bases identical to TRBD1. The clonotype was recovered from a human donor with classical Hodgkin lymphoma. The CDR3 bases are TGCGCCAGCAGCTTTTTACGACAGGGCATGCAGTATTTT. It yields the protein CASSFLRQGMQYF. The full variable domain, its missing parts supplied by reference TRBV5-1 and TRBJ2-3, is KAGVTQTPRYLIKTRGQQVTLSCSPISGHRSVSWYQQTPGQGLQFLFEYFSETQRNKGNFPGRFSGRQFSNSRSEMNVSTLELGDSALYLCASSFLRQGMQYFGPGTRLTVL.